The 12 T cell receptor beta chains reported below all come from one sample, sequenced in a study of cytomegalovirus exposure and HLA in healthy donors. PCR employed 60 Vbeta and 13 Jbeta primers. The table came from immunoSEQ multiplex PCR; TCRdb's copy has only in-frame clones and leaves some out. Of around 170,000 clones in the sample, approximately 81% were seen once. Sequenced: PBMCs. Receptor source: a man aged 50 to 59 in good health and CMV-seronegative.

V and J are TRBV5-6 and TRBJ1-2; weak D call: TRBD1 (5 bases). Germline loops: CDR1 SGHDT, CDR2 YYEEEE. With 0 bases removed from V and 8 bases from J, the gap between germline ends came to 17 bases. This CDR3 contains 15 residues. The CDR3 spells CASSLDLSGSSGYTF. Written as DNA, the CDR3 is TGTGCCAGCAGCTTGGATCTATCAGGGTCGAGCGGCTACACCTTC.

The CDR3 DNA reads TGTGCCAGCTCACCAGAGGACAGGGGGCGCGTCTATGGCTACACCTTC. Its translation is CASSPEDRGRVYGYTF. The rearrangement links TRBV18 to TRBJ1-2; 11 positions agree with TRBD1. The germline gives CDR1 KGHSH, CDR2 LQKENI. V was clipped by 2 bases and J by 4 bases; unmatched bases: 6. This CDR3 contains 16 residues.

This sequence joins TRBV7-9 and TRBJ1-2; no firm D call. The V gene lost 4 bases and the J gene lost 8 bases, with 11 bases spanning the gap. Per germline, CDR1 SEHNR and CDR2 FQNEAQ (reference sequence). The CDR3 loop spans 12 amino acids. CDR3 DNA sequence: TGTGCCAGCAGCTCGAAGGGAGGGGGCTACACCTTC. The encoded protein is CASSSKGGGYTF. The whole variable domain, filled in from reference TRBV7-9 and TRBJ1-2, reads DTGVSQNPRHKITKRGQNVTFRCDPISEHNRLYWYRQTLGQGPEFLTYFQNEAQLEKSRLLSDRFSAERPKGSFSTLEIQRTEQGDSAMYLCASSSKGGGYTFGSGTRLTVV.

The chain links TRBV7-9 to TRBJ2-3; no clear D. The germline V gene has CDR1 SEHNR and CDR2 FQNEAQ (reference sequence). V lost 6 bases and J 4 bases, leaving 8 bases between the germline ends. The CDR3 contains 12 residues. DNA of the CDR3: TGTGCCAGCAGTTATAGCTCAGATACGCAGTATTTT. Amino acids: CASSYSSDTQYF.

The gene calls are TRBV13 and TRBJ2-7, with TRBD2 matching over 8 bases. CDR3 size: 15 residues. CDR1 is PRHDT, CDR2 FYEKMQ, per germline (reference sequence). Trimming at V came to 5 bases and at J to 3 bases, leaving 9 bases not matched to a gene. CDR3 loop: CASSQNGGAIYEQYF. CDR3 DNA: TGTGCCAGCAGCCAAAACGGGGGGGCAATCTACGAGCAGTACTTC.

The gene calls are TRBV5-1 and TRBJ2-1, with unresolved D. This CDR3 has 11 residues. The germline gives CDR1 SGHRS, CDR2 YFSETQ. Trimming took 4 bases from V and 8 from J, leaving 7 bases between them. CDR3: CASSIVDEQFF. The CDR3 DNA is TGCGCCAGCAGCATTGTCGATGAGCAGTTCTTC.

This clone has a single count. The chain recombines TRBV27 with TRBJ2-5; D might be TRBD2 (6 bases). The CDR3 runs 15 residues. V was trimmed by 4 bases and J by 1 base, leaving 13 bases between them. Looked up from germline, CDR1 is MNHEY and CDR2 is SMNVEV (reference sequence). The DNA for the CDR3 is TGTGCCAGCAGTTCGCGGACTACCTTCCAAGAGACCCAGTACTTC. The encoded protein is CASSSRTTFQETQYF.

V and J are TRBV19 and TRBJ1-5; 11 bases map to TRBD1. Germline V gene sequence: CDR1 LNHDA, CDR2 SQIVND (reference sequence). V trimming: 5 bases; J trimming: 7 bases; junction bases outside the gene matches: 10. The CDR3 is 16 residues long. Written as DNA, the CDR3 is TGTGCCAGTAGTGTCACCGGGACAGGGGGAAACCAGCCCCAGCATTTT. Its protein product is CASSVTGTGGNQPQHF.

The V and J genes are TRBV15 and TRBJ1-2, with D uncertain. Germline CDR1 LNHNV, CDR2 YYDKDF (reference sequence). The CDR3 totals 14 residues. The V and J ends lost 1 base and 0 bases respectively, with 6 bases between them. The CDR3 coding sequence is TGTGCCACCAGCAGAGGCGGGACTAACTATGGCTACACCTTC. Translating gives CATSRGGTNYGYTF. Supplemented by reference TRBV15 and TRBJ1-2, the full variable domain reads DAMVIQNPRYQVTQFGKPVTLSCSQTLNHNVMYWYQQKSSQAPKLLFHYYDKDFNNEADTPDNFQSRRPNTSFCFLDIRSPGLGDTAMYLCATSRGGTNYGYTFGSGTRLTVV.

This clone was counted a single time. V and J are TRBV15 and TRBJ1-2; 7 bases align to TRBD1. CDR1 is LNHNV, CDR2 YYDKDF, per germline (reference sequence). This CDR3 has 16 residues. The V segment lost 2 bases and the J segment 0 bases; nucleotides outside the gene matches: 6. The CDR3 DNA sequence: TGTGCCACCAGCAGACCTGGGACAGCAACTAACTATGGCTACACCTTC. Its protein product is CATSRPGTATNYGYTF.

The V call is TRBV5-4, the J call TRBJ2-7; 8 bases map to TRBD1. Germline V gene data show CDR1 as SGHNT and CDR2 as YYREEE (reference sequence). After removal of 2 bases from V and 7 bases from J, the junction contained 5 bases not matched to a gene. The CDR3 contains 13 residues. The CDR3 here is CASSFQGAGEQYF. Here the CDR3 DNA reads TGTGCCAGCAGCTTCCAGGGGGCTGGGGAGCAGTACTTC.

The chain combines TRBV27 with TRBJ1-5; 12 positions agree with TRBD1. The CDR3 runs 16 residues. Germline CDR1 reads MNHEY; CDR2 reads SMNVEV (reference sequence). Trimming cost V 4 bases and J 6 bases; bases outside gene matches: 7. The CDR3 coding sequence is TGTGCCAGCAGTTATCTGCCGGGACAGGGGGCTCAGCCCCAGCATTTT. Translated: CASSYLPGQGAQPQHF.